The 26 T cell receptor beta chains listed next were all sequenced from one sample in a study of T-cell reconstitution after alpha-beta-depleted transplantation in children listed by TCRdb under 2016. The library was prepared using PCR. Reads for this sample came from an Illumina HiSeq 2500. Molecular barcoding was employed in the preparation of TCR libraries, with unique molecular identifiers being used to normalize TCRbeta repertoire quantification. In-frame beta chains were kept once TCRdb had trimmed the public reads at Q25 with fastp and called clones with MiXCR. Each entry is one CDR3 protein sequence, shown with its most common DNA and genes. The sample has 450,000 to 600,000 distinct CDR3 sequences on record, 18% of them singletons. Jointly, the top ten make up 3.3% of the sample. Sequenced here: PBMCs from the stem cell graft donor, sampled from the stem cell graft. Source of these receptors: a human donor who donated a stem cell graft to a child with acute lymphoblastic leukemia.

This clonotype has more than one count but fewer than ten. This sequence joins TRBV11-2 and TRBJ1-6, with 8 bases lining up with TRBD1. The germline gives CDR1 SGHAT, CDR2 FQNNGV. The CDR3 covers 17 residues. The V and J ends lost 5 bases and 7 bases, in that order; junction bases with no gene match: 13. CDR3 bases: TGTGCCAGCAGCGCGTCCGGGACAGGCGCGTTGAATTCACCCCTCCACTTT. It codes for CASSASGTGALNSPLHF.

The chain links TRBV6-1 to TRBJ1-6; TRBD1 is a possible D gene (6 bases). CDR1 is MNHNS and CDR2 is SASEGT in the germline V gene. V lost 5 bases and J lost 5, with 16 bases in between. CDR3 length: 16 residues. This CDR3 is CASSKDSLRNNSPLHF. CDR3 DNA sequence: TGTGCCAGCAGTAAGGACAGTCTCCGAAATAATTCACCCCTCCACTTT.

The CDR3 nucleotides are TGTGCCAGCAGTTCAAGTTTTGGACAGTTCGGGGGAAACAATGAGCAGTTCTTC. Translating gives CASSSSFGQFGGNNEQFF. The chain links TRBV6-2 or TRBV6-3 to TRBJ2-1, with D tentatively TRBD1 or TRBD2 (6 bases each). The ends were cut back, 4 bases at V and 5 bases at J, with 24 bases in the middle. Germline V CDR1 and CDR2: MNHEY, SVGEGT. This CDR3 contains 18 residues.

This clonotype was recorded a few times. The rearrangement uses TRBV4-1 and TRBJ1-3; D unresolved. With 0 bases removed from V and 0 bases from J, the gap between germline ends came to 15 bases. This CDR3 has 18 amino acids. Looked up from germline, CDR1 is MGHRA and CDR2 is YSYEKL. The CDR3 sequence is CASSQDSNLVNSGNTIYF. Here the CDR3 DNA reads TGCGCCAGCAGCCAAGATTCGAACCTGGTAAACTCTGGAAACACCATATATTTT.

The CDR3 sequence: CASSSPSPTGPADEQYF. CDR3 nucleotide sequence: TGTGCCAGCAGTTCCCCCTCTCCGACTGGGCCTGCCGACGAGCAGTACTTC. The gene calls are TRBV12-3 or TRBV12-4 and TRBJ2-7, with D unclear. The length of the CDR3 is 17 residues. The V end lost 4 bases, the J end lost 5 bases, and 24 bases lay between the germline ends.

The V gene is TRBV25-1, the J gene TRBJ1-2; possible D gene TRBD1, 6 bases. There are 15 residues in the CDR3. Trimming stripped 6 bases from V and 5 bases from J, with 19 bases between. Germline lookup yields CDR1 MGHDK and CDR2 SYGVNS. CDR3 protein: CASSIMGGGRYGYTF. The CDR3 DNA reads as TGTGCCAGCAGCATCATGGGGGGGGGCAGGTATGGCTACACCTTC.

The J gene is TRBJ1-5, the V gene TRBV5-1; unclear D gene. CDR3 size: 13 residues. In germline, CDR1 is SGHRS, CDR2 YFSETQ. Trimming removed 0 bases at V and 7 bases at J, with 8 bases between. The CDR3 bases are TGCGCCAGCAGCTTGGGGTACGGCCAGCCCCAGCATTTT. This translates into CASSLGYGQPQHF.

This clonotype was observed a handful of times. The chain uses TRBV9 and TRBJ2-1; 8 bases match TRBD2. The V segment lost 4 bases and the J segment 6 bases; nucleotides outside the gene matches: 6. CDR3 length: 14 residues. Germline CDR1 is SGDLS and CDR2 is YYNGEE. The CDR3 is CASSTRGTSNEQFF. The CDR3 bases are TGTGCCAGCAGCACCCGCGGGACTAGCAATGAGCAGTTCTTC.

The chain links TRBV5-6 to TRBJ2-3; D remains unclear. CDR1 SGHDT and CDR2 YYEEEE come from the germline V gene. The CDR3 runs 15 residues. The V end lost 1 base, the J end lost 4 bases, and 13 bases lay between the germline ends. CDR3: CASSLLDPVSDTQYF. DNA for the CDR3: TGTGCCAGCAGCTTGTTGGACCCGGTCTCAGATACGCAGTATTTT.

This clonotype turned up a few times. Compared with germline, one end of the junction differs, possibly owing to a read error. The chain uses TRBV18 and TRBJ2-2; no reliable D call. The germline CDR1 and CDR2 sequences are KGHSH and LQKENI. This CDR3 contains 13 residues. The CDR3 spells CASSPPPSGELFF. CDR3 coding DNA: TGTGCCAGTTCACCACCCCCTTCGGGGGAGCTGTTTTTT.

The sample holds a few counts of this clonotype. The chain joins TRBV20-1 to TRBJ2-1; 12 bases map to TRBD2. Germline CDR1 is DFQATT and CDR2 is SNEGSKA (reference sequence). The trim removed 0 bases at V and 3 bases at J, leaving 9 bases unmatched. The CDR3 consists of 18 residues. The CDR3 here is CSARDAASGGVRYNEQFF. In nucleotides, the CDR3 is TGCAGTGCTAGAGATGCGGCTAGCGGGGGGGTACGCTACAATGAGCAGTTCTTC.

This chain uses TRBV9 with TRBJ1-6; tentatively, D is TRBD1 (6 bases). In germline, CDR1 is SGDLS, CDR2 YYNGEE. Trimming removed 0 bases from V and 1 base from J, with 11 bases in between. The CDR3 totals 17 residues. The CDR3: CASSVEEGGSYNSPLHF. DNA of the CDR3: TGTGCCAGCAGCGTAGAGGAGGGGGGGTCCTATAATTCACCCCTCCACTTT.

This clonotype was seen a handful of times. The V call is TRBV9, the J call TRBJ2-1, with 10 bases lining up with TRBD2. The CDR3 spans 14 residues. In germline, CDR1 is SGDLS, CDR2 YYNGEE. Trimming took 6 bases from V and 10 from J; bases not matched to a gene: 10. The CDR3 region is CASIRAGGPREQFF. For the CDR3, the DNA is TGTGCCAGCATAAGAGCGGGAGGGCCTCGGGAGCAGTTCTTC.

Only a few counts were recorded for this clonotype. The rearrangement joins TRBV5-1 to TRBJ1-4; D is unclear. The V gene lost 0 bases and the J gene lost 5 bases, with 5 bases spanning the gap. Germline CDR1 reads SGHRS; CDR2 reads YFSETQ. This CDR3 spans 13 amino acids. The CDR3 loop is CASSLGLNEKLFF. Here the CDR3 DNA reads TGCGCCAGCAGCTTGGGACTGAATGAAAAACTGTTTTTT.

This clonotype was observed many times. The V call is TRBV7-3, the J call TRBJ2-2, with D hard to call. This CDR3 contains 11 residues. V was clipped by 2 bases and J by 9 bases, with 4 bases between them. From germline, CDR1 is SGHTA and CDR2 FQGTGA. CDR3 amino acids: CASSLGRELFF. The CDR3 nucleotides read TGTGCCAGCAGCTTAGGGAGGGAGCTGTTTTTT. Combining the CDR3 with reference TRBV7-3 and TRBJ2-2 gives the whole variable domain GAGVSQTPSNKVTEKGKYVELRCDPISGHTALYWYRQSLGQGPEFLIYFQGTGAADDSGLPNDRFFAVRPEGSVSTLKIQRTERGDSAVYLCASSLGRELFFGEGSRLTVL.

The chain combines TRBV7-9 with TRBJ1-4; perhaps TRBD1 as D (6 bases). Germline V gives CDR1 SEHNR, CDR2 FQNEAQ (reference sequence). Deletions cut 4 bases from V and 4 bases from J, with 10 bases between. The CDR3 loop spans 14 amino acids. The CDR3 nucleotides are TGTGCCAGCAGCTCCGACAGGAGTAATGAAAAACTGTTTTTT. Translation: CASSSDRSNEKLFF.

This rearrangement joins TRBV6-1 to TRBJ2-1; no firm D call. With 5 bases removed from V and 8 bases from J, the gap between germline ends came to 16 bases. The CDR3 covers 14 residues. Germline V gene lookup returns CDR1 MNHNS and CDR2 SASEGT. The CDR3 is CASSQTQAPYEQFF. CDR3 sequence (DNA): TGTGCCAGCAGTCAGACCCAAGCACCCTATGAGCAGTTCTTC.

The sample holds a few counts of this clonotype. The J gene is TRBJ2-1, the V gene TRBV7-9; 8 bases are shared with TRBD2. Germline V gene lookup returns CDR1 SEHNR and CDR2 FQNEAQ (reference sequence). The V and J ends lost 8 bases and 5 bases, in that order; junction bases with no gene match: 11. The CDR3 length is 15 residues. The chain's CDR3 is CASQPGAGVHNEQFF. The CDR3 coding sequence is TGTGCCAGCCAACCAGGAGCGGGAGTCCACAATGAGCAGTTCTTC.

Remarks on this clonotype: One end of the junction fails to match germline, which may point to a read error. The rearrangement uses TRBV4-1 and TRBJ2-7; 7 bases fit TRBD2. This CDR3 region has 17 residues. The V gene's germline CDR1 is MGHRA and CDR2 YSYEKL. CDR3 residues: CSSSQGKSGAISYEQYF. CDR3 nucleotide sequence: TGCTCCAGCAGCCAAGGTAAAAGCGGGGCAATATCCTACGAGCAGTACTTC.

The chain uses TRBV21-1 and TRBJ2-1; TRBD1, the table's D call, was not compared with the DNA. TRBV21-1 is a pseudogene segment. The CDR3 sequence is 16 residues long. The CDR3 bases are TGTGCCAGCAGCAAAGAACAGGGCATCCCCTACAATGAGCAGTTCTTC. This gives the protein CASSKEQGIPYNEQFF.

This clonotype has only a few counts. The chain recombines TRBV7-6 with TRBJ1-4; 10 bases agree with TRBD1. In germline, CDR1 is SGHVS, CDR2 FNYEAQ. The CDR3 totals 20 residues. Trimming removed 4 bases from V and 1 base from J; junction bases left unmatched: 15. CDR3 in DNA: TGTGCCAGCAGCTATAGTACAGGAGGACAGGGGGACATAACTAATGAAAAACTGTTTTTT. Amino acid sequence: CASSYSTGGQGDITNEKLFF. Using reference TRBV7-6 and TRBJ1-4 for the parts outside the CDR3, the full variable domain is GAGVSQSPRYKVTKRGQDVALRCDPISGHVSLYWYRQALGQGPEFLTYFNYEAQQDKSGLPNDRFSAERPEGSISTLTIQRTEQRDSAMYRCASSYSTGGQGDITNEKLFFGSGTQLSVL.

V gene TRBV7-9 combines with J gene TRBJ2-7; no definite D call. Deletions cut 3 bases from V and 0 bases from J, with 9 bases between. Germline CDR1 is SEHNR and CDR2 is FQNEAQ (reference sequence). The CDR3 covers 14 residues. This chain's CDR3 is CASSFRQASYEQYF. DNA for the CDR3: TGTGCCAGCAGCTTCAGGCAGGCCTCCTACGAGCAGTACTTC.

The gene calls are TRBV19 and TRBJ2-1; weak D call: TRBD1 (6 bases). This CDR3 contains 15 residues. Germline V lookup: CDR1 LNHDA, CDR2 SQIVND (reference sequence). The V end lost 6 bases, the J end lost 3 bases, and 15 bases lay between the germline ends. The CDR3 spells CASSLQGVGYNEQFF. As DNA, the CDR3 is TGTGCCAGTAGCCTACAGGGAGTCGGCTACAATGAGCAGTTCTTC. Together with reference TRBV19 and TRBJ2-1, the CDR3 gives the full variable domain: DGGITQSPKYLFRKEGQNVTLSCEQNLNHDAMYWYRQDPGQGLRLIYYSQIVNDFQKGDIAEGYSVSREKKESFPLTVTSAQKNPTAFYLCASSLQGVGYNEQFFGPGTRLTVL.

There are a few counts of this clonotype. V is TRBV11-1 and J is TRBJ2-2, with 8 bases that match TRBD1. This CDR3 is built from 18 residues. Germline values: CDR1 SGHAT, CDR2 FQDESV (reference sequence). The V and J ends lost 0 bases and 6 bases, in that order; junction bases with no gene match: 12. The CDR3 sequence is CASSLAAWTGNSPGELFF. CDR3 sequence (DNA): TGTGCCAGCAGCTTAGCGGCGTGGACAGGGAATAGTCCCGGGGAGCTGTTTTTT. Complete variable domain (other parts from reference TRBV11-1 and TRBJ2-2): EAEVAQSPRYKITEKSQAVAFWCDPISGHATLYWYRQILGQGPELLVQFQDESVVDDSQLPKDRFSAERLKGVDSTLKIQPAELGDSAMYLCASSLAAWTGNSPGELFFGEGSRLTVL.

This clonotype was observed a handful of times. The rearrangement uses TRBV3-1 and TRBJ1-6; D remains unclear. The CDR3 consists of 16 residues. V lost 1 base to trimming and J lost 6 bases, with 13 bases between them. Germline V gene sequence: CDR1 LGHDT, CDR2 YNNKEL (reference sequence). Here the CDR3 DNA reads TGTGCCAGCAGCCAAGGGACCCCGCTGGCTAATTCACCCCTCCACTTT. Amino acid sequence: CASSQGTPLANSPLHF.

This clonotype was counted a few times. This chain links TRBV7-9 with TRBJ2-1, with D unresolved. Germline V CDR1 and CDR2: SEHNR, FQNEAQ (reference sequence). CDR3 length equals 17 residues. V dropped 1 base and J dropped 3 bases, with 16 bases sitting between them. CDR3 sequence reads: CASSLGSGSSLYNEQFF. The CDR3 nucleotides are TGTGCCAGCAGCTTAGGGTCAGGCTCCTCCCTCTACAATGAGCAGTTCTTC.